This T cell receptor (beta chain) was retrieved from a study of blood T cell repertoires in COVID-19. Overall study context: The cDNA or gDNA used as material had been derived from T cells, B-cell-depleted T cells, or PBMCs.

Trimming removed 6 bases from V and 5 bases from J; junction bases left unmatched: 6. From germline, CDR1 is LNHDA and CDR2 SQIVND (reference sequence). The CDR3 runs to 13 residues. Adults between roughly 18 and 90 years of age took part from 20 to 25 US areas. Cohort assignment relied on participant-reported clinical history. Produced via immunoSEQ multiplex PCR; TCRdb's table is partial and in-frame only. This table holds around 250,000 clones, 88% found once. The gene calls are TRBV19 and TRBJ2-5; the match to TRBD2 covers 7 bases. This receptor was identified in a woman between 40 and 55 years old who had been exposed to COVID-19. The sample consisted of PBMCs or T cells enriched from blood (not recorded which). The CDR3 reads CASRASGVETQYF. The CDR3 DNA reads TGTGCCAGTAGGGCCAGCGGGGTGGAGACCCAGTACTTC.